This TCR beta chain stems from a study of T cells in Graves' hyperthyroidism and ophthalmopathy. General observations from the study: Median prediction lead before ophthalmopathy onset was six to eight months with the model.

Trimming cost V 7 bases and J 7 bases, with 17 bases left between them. The CDR3 has 14 amino acids. RNA transcripts gave rise to amplified TCR beta CDR3 regions. The HTBI primer set served for first-round RT-PCR of the TCR CDR3. MiXCR, run by TCRdb on the multiplex PCR reads, gives a single entry per CDR3 protein. The repertoire includes about 380,000 distinct CDR3 sequences, approximately 15% of them detected once, and 9.5% to 12% sits in the top ten. No ophthalmopathy progression within 18 months constituted stable Graves' hyperthyroidism. Clinicians diagnosed patients from clinical symptoms, serum thyroxine and TRAb, thyroid ultrasound and orbital computed tomography. There are many counts of this clonotype. Its cognate antigen is unknown.

This sequence originates from a woman aged 55 to 70 with Graves' hyperthyroidism. The sample consisted of blood. The chain employs TRBV12-3 or TRBV12-4 and TRBJ2-1; either TRBD1 or TRBD2 may supply D (5 bases each). As DNA, the CDR3 is TGTGCCAGCATGAAAAGGGACGTGAGTAATGAGCAGTTCTTC. Protein: CASMKRDVSNEQFF.